This TCR beta chain was captured in a study of blood T cell repertoires in COVID-19. Whole-study context: COVID-19 samples, acute and convalescent, were from the United States, Italy and Spain.

CDR1 SNHLY and CDR2 FYNNEI come from the germline V gene. The ends were cut back, 4 bases at V and 1 base at J, with 4 bases in the middle. CDR3 size: 12 residues. Seattle's cohort entered during active infection and was followed longitudinally. How the authors handled the data: Using reference gene primer amplification, nucleated cell counts were estimated. The protocol was immunoSEQ multiplex PCR, while the TCRdb copy is restricted to in-frame clones and leaves out a portion. That table furnishes V, J and clone size, whereas the DNA furnished D and trimming. The sample lists nearly 70,000 clones; roughly 90% were seen once.

The sequence came from a man aged 35-49 years with COVID-19, enrolled during active disease. Sequencing used peripheral blood. The rearrangement uses TRBV2 and TRBJ1-1, with unresolved D. The CDR3: CASSGQNTEAFF. CDR3 DNA: TGTGCCAGCAGTGGACAGAACACTGAAGCTTTCTTT.